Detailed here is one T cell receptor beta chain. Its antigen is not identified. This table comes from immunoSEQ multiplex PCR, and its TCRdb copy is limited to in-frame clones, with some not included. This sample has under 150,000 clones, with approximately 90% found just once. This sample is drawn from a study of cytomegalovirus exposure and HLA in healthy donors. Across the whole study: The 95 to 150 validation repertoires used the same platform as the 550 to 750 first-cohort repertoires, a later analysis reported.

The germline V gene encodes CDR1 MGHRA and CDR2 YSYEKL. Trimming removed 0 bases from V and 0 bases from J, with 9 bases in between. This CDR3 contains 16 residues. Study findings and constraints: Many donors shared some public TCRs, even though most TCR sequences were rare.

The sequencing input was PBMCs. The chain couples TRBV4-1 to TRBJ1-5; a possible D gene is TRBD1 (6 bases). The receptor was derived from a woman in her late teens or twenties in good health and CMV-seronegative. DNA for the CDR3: TGCGCCAGCAGCCAAGAGGGGGCGAATAGCAATCAGCCCCAGCATTTT. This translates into CASSQEGANSNQPQHF.